This T cell receptor beta chain emerged from a study of T cells in Graves' hyperthyroidism and ophthalmopathy. General study results and limits: Separating ophthalmopathy from stable hyperthyroidism was achieved by a 13 V-J model. Ophthalmopathy, as predicted by the model, came a median 6.5 months after the prediction.

The CDR3 is 14 residues long. The V gene's germline CDR1 is SEHNR and CDR2 FQNEAQ (reference sequence). V lost 5 bases, J lost 5 bases, and 8 bases stayed unmatched. On this clonotype itself: Antigen unknown.

The investigators amplified TCR beta CDR3 regions from RNA transcripts. TCR CDR3 underwent first-round RT-PCR with the HTBI primer set. TCRdb fed the multiplex PCR reads into MiXCR, producing one record per CDR3 protein. The data hold about 360,000 distinct CDR3 sequences, with approximately 13% observed a single time. The V gene is TRBV7-9, the J gene TRBJ1-1; TRBD1 matches 7 bases. The sample comprised blood. This clonotype was obtained from a woman aged 18-30 years with Graves' hyperthyroidism. The CDR3 coding sequence is TGTGCCAGCAGCCTAGACAGGGTTGAAACTGAAGCTTTCTTT. It encodes CASSLDRVETEAFF.